This T cell receptor (beta chain) was found in a study of blood T cell repertoires in COVID-19. Study overall: COVID-19 samples from acute and convalescent phases originated in the United States, Italy and Spain.

The method was immunoSEQ multiplex PCR; TCRdb's version includes in-frame clones alone and lacks a portion of them. Of tens of thousands of clones listed, roughly 84% are singletons. This CDR3 comprises 14 residues. V shed 5 bases, J shed 7 bases, and the junction held 7 bases outside the gene matches. Germline CDR1 reads SGHTA; CDR2 reads FQGNSA. The clonotype comes from a woman aged 55-70 years with acute or convalescent COVID-19. The sequencing sample was made of peripheral blood. This chain joins TRBV7-2 and TRBJ1-5; 8 bases line up with TRBD1. DNA for the CDR3: TGTGCCAGCAGCGTAAACCAGGGGGCGCAGCCCCAGCATTTT. Its protein is CASSVNQGAQPQHF. The whole variable domain, filled in from reference TRBV7-2 and TRBJ1-5, reads GAGVSQSPSNKVTEKGKDVELRCDPISGHTALYWYRQSLGQGLEFLIYFQGNSAPDKSGLPSDRFSAERTGGSVSTLTIQRTQQEDSAVYLCASSVNQGAQPQHFGDGTRLSIL.